This T cell receptor beta chain was captured by sequencing in a study of human T cells and chemical hapten exposure. Across the whole study: During the approximately 23-week study period, patients had diphenylcyclopropenone applied to the scalp every week. Study-wide findings and caveats: It was expanded TCRs that formed significantly more large CDR3 similarity clusters than controls did. There was alopecia in the donors, so their immune response may differ from that of healthy people.

In the study's own analysis: Samples contained a median of about 96,000 TCRs, with a range of about 23,224 to 750,000. TCRdb recomputed calls from the RACE reads with MiXCR, one row per CDR3 protein. TCRdb, rather than the study authors, made the V and J calls. The repertoire holds approximately 370,000 distinct CDR3 sequences, approximately 5.8% seen once, with about 7.7% in the top ten. This clonotype was seen many times. The antigen remains unidentified. Time point: pre-sensitization, week 0. Sample treatment: therapeutic diphenylcyclopropenone sensitization with weekly scalp DPC. There are 14 residues in the CDR3. V lost 2 bases, J lost 0 bases, and 9 bases lay in between. In germline, CDR1 is SGHRS, CDR2 YFSETQ.

Sequences were derived from whole blood, sampled in connection with sensitization to the hapten diphenylcyclopropenone (DPC). The V gene is TRBV5-1, the J gene TRBJ2-7; D might be TRBD2 (5 bases). The TCR sequence derives from a woman between 18 and 30 years old with alopecia areata. Some clones in this sample may be carry-over from other donors' samples. The chain's CDR3 is CASSLDYNSYEQYF. CDR3 DNA sequence: TGCGCCAGCAGCTTAGACTATAACTCCTACGAGCAGTACTTC.